A selection of T cell receptor beta chains follows, all from one sample in a study of naive and memory T cell subsets. TCRdb independently ran MiXCR on the UMI-ligation and nested PCR reads; one entry per CDR3 protein. The table has about 120,000 distinct CDR3 sequences, around 35% seen once. Sequenced material: central memory CD4+ T cells from blood. The origin of the receptors is a human donor in good health. The CDR3 runs from the conserved cysteine through the conserved F or W. D genes are given only for firm matches.

>TRBJ2-3|15|TRBV18|TRBD1
CASSSPGQGSDTQYF
>TRBJ1-1|14|TRBV14|NA
CASSHRGAGTEAFF
>TRBJ1-3|14|TRBV5-1|TRBD1
CASSSRDRGNTIYF
>TRBJ1-5|14|TRBV2|NA
CASSEVFPGQPQHF
>TRBJ1-2|14|TRBV28|TRBD1
CASSPDWTGRGYTF
>TRBJ1-1|12|TRBV7-9|NA
CASSPISKMAFF
>TRBJ2-2|20|TRBV7-2|TRBD2
CASSSLYRAVAGSPPGELFF
>TRBJ2-5|15|TRBV19|TRBD1
CASGLMGQFQETQYF
>TRBJ1-5|15|TRBV10-2|NA
CASSESGQDNQPQHF
>TRBJ2-7|15|TRBV5-4|NA
CASSSLGGDSYEQYF
>TRBJ2-4|15|TRBV7-9|NA
CASSPRKDSLNIQYF
>TRBJ2-6|16|TRBV2|NA
CASSEAGGTGANVLTF
>TRBJ2-3|18|TRBV7-2|TRBD2
CASSLDPPGLAGGDTQYF
>TRBJ2-7|15|TRBV27|NA
CASSLWRGSSYEQYF
>TRBJ2-1|20|TRBV6-5|NA
CASSYSSPGWGGSSYNEQFF
>TRBJ2-1|16|TRBV5-1|NA
CASSWGDDRSGNEQFF
>TRBJ2-5|14|TRBV29-1|NA
CSVDTQTGGKTQYF
>TRBJ2-1|14|TRBV20-1|NA
CSASTATYNNEQFF
>TRBJ2-1|12|TRBV28|NA
CAIQPRGDEQFF
>TRBJ1-1|15|TRBV20-1|NA
CSARDHSGMNTEAFF